The sequence of this T cell receptor (beta chain) was determined in a study of blood T cell repertoires in COVID-19. Sequenced by immunoSEQ multiplex PCR; TCRdb stores in-frame clones only, minus some. The table includes 250,000 or so clones, 75% to 90% detected once. The TCR comes from a woman aged 25 to 39 with active or convalescent COVID-19. The source material was peripheral blood.

The CDR3 coding sequence is TGTGCCAGCAGCCAAGCTAGCGGGGCTGAGCAGTTCTTC. This encodes CASSQASGAEQFF. The chain carries TRBV5-5 and TRBJ2-1; TRBD2 matches 9 bases. This CDR3 is built from 13 residues. The ends lost 4 bases at V and 9 bases at J; junction bases unmatched: 5. The germline gives CDR1 SGHKS, CDR2 YYEKEE (reference sequence).